Below, 7 T cell receptor beta chains from the same sample are listed, as sequenced in a study of tissue T cells after allogeneic stem cell transplantation. Some clones are missing from TCRdb's copy, which holds only in-frame ones; the method was immunoSEQ multiplex PCR. In the table there are about 10,000 clones, approximately 57% of which are singletons. The sample was tissue from the jejunum, taken at autopsy. The receptor source for this set is a woman between 18 and 50 years old with breast cancer.

The chain combines TRBV11-1 with TRBJ1-1, with D perhaps matching TRBD1 (5 bases). CDR3 length: 16 residues. Germline loops: CDR1 SGHAT, CDR2 FQDESV (reference sequence). V lost 5 bases, J lost 0 bases, and 16 bases lay in between. The CDR3 nucleotides read TGTGCCAGCAGCCGACCTCTAACAGGACTGAACACTGAAGCTTTCTTT. Amino acid sequence: CASSRPLTGLNTEAFF.

J is TRBJ1-1 and V is TRBV28; D is uncertain. Germline V gene lookup returns CDR1 MDHEN and CDR2 SYDVKM. V lost 1 base, J lost 5 bases, and 11 bases lay in between. CDR3 length: 14 residues. CDR3 protein: CASSLSPTGTEAFF. The CDR3 DNA reads as TGTGCCAGCAGTTTATCCCCTACGGGGACTGAAGCTTTCTTT.

The chain couples TRBV2 to TRBJ1-2, with 8 bases lining up with TRBD1. There are 14 residues in the CDR3. The germline V gene has CDR1 SNHLY and CDR2 FYNNEI. The V segment lost 5 bases and the J segment 5 bases; nucleotides outside the gene matches: 7. In DNA, the CDR3 is TGTGCCAGCAGTATCCAGACAGGGGCTTATGGCTACACCTTC. This translates into CASSIQTGAYGYTF.

J is TRBJ2-7 and V is TRBV5-4; D remains unclear. The germline V gene encodes CDR1 SGHNT and CDR2 YYREEE (reference sequence). The CDR3 length is 14 residues. V shed 3 bases and J shed 2 bases, with 12 bases lying between them. The CDR3 DNA reads TGTGCCAGCAGCTCCAGCGTATCGGCCTACGAGCAGTACTTC. Residues: CASSSSVSAYEQYF.

This clone was seen once. V is TRBV15 and J is TRBJ2-5; D gene uncertain. V gave up 1 base and J gave up 2 bases, with 14 bases separating them. The CDR3 consists of 16 residues. Per the germline V gene, CDR1 is LNHNV and CDR2 is YYDKDF (reference sequence). As DNA, the CDR3 is TGTGCCACCAGCAGAGGTTCAGCAAGCATACAAGAGACCCAGTACTTC. Protein sequence: CATSRGSASIQETQYF.

Relative to its sample, this clone is medium-sized (0.01 to 0.1%). V and J are TRBV14 and TRBJ2-1; D remains unclear. This CDR3 spans 14 amino acids. Per germline, CDR1 SGHDN and CDR2 FVKESK. V lost 4 bases and J lost 9, with 16 bases in between. The CDR3 DNA follows: TGTGCCAGCAGCCCTTCTTCCCAGCTCGGTGAGCAGTTCTTC. Translated, it gives CASSPSSQLGEQFF.

The chain carries TRBV18 and TRBJ2-2; no definite D call. The CDR3 runs to 17 residues. V was shortened by 2 bases and J by 0 bases, with 13 bases between the two germline ends. The germline CDR1 and CDR2 sequences are KGHSH and LQKENI. The CDR3 sequence is CASSPASYRANTGELFF. CDR3 coding DNA: TGTGCCAGCTCACCAGCTTCCTACCGAGCGAACACCGGGGAGCTGTTTTTT. Complete variable domain (other parts from reference TRBV18 and TRBJ2-2): NAGVMQNPRHLVRRRGQEARLRCSPMKGHSHVYWYRQLPEEGLKFMVYLQKENIIDESGMPKERFSAEFPKEGPSILRIQQVVRGDSAAYFCASSPASYRANTGELFFGEGSRLTVL.